This T cell receptor beta chain originates from a study of Graves' ophthalmopathy and Graves' hyperthyroidism (dated by TCRdb to 2017 to 2018). Background on the whole study: Peripheral blood was collected before any treatment was given, at the time of initial diagnosis. In total, over 130 blood samples were TCR-sequenced: 43 ophthalmopathy, some 72 hyperthyroidism and some 17 hyperthyroidism-to-ophthalmopathy patients. In roughly 6 hyperthyroidism patients, the T-cell repertoire of thyroid tissue was compared with the T-cell repertoire of blood. Following sampling, methimazole starting at 30 mg daily was administered to hyperthyroidism patients, and high-dose intravenous methylprednisolone was administered to ophthalmopathy patients. An independent validation cohort comprised around 19 hyperthyroidism patients and about 16 patients who later progressed from hyperthyroidism to ophthalmopathy. TCR beta repertoire signatures were used to distinguish Graves' ophthalmopathy from Graves' hyperthyroidism and to predict progression to ophthalmopathy. To explore V-J signatures that separate ophthalmopathy from hyperthyroidism, a discovery set of about a hundred patients was enrolled, consisting of roughly 45 with ophthalmopathy and some 56 with stable hyperthyroidism. Study-wide conclusions, independent of this receptor: In validation, the model predicted ophthalmopathy progression with 70.59% sensitivity and around 72% specificity; 12 predicted patients were CT-confirmed with GO in a median of roughly 6.8 months. No statistical method was used to set the sample size in advance, and the investigators knew which group each participant was assigned to. In cross-validation, the 13-signature model distinguished ophthalmopathy from stable hyperthyroidism with nearly 90% sensitivity and 81.08% specificity, while in the test set the corresponding values were about 80% and 75%. Most expanded thyroid clonotypes with a frequency above 0.001 also appeared in blood, which suggests that blood repertoires may reflect the immune response in the thyroid.

The trim is 1 base for V and 5 bases for J, with a gap of 11 bases between the germline ends. The germline V gene encodes CDR1 SEHNR and CDR2 FQNEAQ (reference sequence). The CDR3, from cysteine to phenylalanine, totals 14 residues. The DNA shown is the 42-base CDR3, in frame from base 1. Ophthalmopathy patients had moderately to severely active disease, Clinical Activity Score of at least 3, NOSPECS grade of at least 4, and disease duration under 3 months. Patients were excluded if they had other autoimmune diseases, uncontrolled infections, pregnancy or lactation. Clinical symptoms, serum thyroxine, TRAb, thyroid ultrasound and orbital computed tomography formed the basis of the diagnosis. Ficoll-Paque density gradient centrifugation was used to isolate PBMCs from 10 ml of fresh peripheral blood. Trizol reagent was used to extract the total RNA, and its quality was then checked on an Agilent 2100 Bioanalyzer.

For repertoire sequencing, TCR beta CDR3 regions were amplified from RNA transcripts. The first round was an RT-PCR using HTBI primers with the Qiagen OneStep RT-PCR kit, and this first round was followed by a second-round multiplex PCR, then size selection and purification. Sequencing of the libraries was carried out on an Illumina HiSeq2000 in paired-end mode with 100 bp reads. The paper's data handling went like this. SOAPnuke was used to process the reads, removing any read that contained adapters or uncalled bases, had a mean Phred below 15, or lacked an exact match to the constant primer or identifier. High-quality paired reads were merged with COPE v1.2.5. Each unique nucleotide sequence was defined as a clonotype, and clonotypes were aligned to IMGT TRB V, D and J references with MiTCR v1.1. Only V-J combinations with frequency above 0.0001 were analysed, covering 99% to 99.2% of repertoires. A TCR clonal expansion and chaos score per V-J combination was defined as the ratio of F50 clonal expansion to chaos observed in the TCRdist matrix. Features were reduced by Welch's t-statistics and random forest to approximately 13 V-J combinations, which fed a naive Bayes classifier. Thyroid-blood repertoire similarity was quantified with the Morisita-Horn index. The public sequencing data were trimmed at Q25 with fastp and processed into clonotypes with MiXCR by TCRdb, which kept only in-frame beta chains. Each CDR3 protein appears once, grouped with its most common genes and DNA. In this record, the V and J calls reflect TCRdb's handling and not the investigators' own analysis. Here the sample has approximately 700,000 distinct CDR3 sequences; roughly two fifths occur a single time. Roughly 46% of the sample is in the top ten clones.

Of note for this clonotype: Its antigen is still unknown. The record has no base qualities; no much larger clone is one base away.

This receptor chain uses TRBV7-9 and TRBJ2-5, with no confidently assigned D gene. The sample consisted of peripheral blood. The TCR originated in an adult man with Graves' ophthalmopathy. The CDR3 in this case is CASSLEWSVETQYF. The DNA sequence follows: TGTGCCAGCAGCTTAGAATGGAGTGTCGAGACCCAGTACTTC.